Below are 30 T cell receptor beta chains sequenced from a single sample in a study of OX40 agonist ivuxolimab in advanced cancers. The data were produced by immunoSEQ multiplex PCR, yet TCRdb's version contains in-frame clones alone and is incomplete. The sample has approximately 35,000 clones, less than 85% seen once; the top ten hold 9.5% to 13%. Sequencing used CD4+ or CD8+ T cells sorted from blood, obtained in a trial of the OX40 agonist ivuxolimab. The source is an adult with an advanced solid tumor such as melanoma, head and neck, liver or kidney cancer.

The chain uses TRBV11-3 and TRBJ2-1, with 11 bases aligning to TRBD1. Germline V lookup: CDR1 SGHNT, CDR2 YENEEA. The J segment lost 1 base and the V segment lost 1 base, leaving 3 bases of the junction unmatched. The CDR3 has 17 residues. As DNA, the CDR3 is TGTGCCAGCAGCTTAGTGGACAGGGGGCTTTCCTACAATGAGCAGTTCTTC. As protein: CASSLVDRGLSYNEQFF.

The chain has TRBV5-1 and TRBJ1-6; no clear D. Germline V CDR1 and CDR2: SGHRS, YFSETQ. This CDR3 has 17 amino acids. V gave up 0 bases and J gave up 6 bases, with 16 bases separating them. As DNA, the CDR3 is TGCGCCAGCAGCTTGGAAGTCTCCGCCGTCAGTAATTCACCCCTCCACTTT. This gives the protein CASSLEVSAVSNSPLHF.

The V call is TRBV2, the J call TRBJ1-1; TRBD1 might be the D (5 bases). Trimming stripped 1 base from V and 2 bases from J, with 8 bases between. The CDR3 runs 14 residues. CDR1 is SNHLY, CDR2 FYNNEI, per germline. The CDR3 coding sequence is TGTGCCAGCAGTGAAGGTGGGGGAAACACTGAAGCTTTCTTT. Residues: CASSEGGGNTEAFF.

This clone was seen a few times. One end of the junction does not line up with germline, which may come from a read error. The chain recombines TRBV7-7 with TRBJ1-3, with D unclear. CDR3 length: 13 residues. The germline V gene encodes CDR1 SSHAT and CDR2 FNYEAQ (reference sequence). CDR3 region: CASSLNLGSTIYF. Here the CDR3 DNA reads TGTGCCAGCAGCTTAAACCTGGGAAGCACCATATATTTT.

The chain couples TRBV5-1 to TRBJ2-1; maybe TRBD2 (6 bases). The germline V gene has CDR1 SGHRS and CDR2 YFSETQ. This CDR3 is built from 16 residues. Trimming removed 0 bases from V and 4 bases from J, with 14 bases in between. CDR3 region: CASSLVGGLGYNEQFF. CDR3 nucleotides: TGCGCCAGCAGCTTGGTTGGGGGACTGGGATACAATGAGCAGTTCTTC.

The CDR3, as DNA: TGTGCCTGGAGGACGCCCGGGACAGGAGGCTACGAGCAGTACTTC. Translation gives CAWRTPGTGGYEQYF. The chain is built from TRBV30 and TRBJ2-7, with 8 bases aligning to TRBD1. CDR3 length: 15 amino acids. Germline V CDR1 and CDR2: GTSNPN, SVGIG (reference sequence). V lost 3 bases, J lost 3 bases, and 10 bases stayed unmatched.

V usage is TRBV7-5 and J usage is TRBJ2-7; the D call TRBD1 from the table was never checked on the DNA. TRBV7-5 is tagged as a pseudogene. The CDR3 totals 17 residues. For the CDR3, the DNA is TGTGTCAGAAGCTTAGCCGCGCGTCGGGGACACCCCTACGAGCAGTACTTC. Its translation is CVRSLAARRGHPYEQYF.

This rearrangement joins TRBV5-6 to TRBJ2-4; 7 nucleotides align to TRBD1. From germline, CDR1 is SGHDT and CDR2 YYEEEE. The CDR3 has 17 residues. Trimming removed 2 bases from V and 0 bases from J; junction bases left unmatched: 8. CDR3: CASSFSSRGLAKNIQYF. DNA for the CDR3: TGTGCCAGCAGCTTTAGTTCCAGGGGGTTAGCCAAAAACATTCAGTACTTC.

The chain carries TRBV9 and TRBJ2-3; maybe TRBD2 (5 bases). V lost 4 bases and J lost 0, with 21 bases in between. Per germline, CDR1 SGDLS and CDR2 YYNGEE. This CDR3 spans 18 amino acids. CDR3 DNA: TGTGCCAGCAGCCCCCACCGGAGGACGCAAACTAGCACAGATACGCAGTATTTT. Translating it yields CASSPHRRTQTSTDTQYF.

The rearrangement links TRBV5-6 to TRBJ2-2; 10 bases map to TRBD1. V gave up 4 bases and J gave up 8 bases; unmatched junction bases: 11. The CDR3 runs 16 residues. CDR1 is SGHDT, CDR2 YYEEEE, per germline. Here the CDR3 reads CASSILTGGTKGELFF. The CDR3 coding sequence is TGTGCCAGCAGCATCTTGACAGGGGGCACAAAAGGGGAGCTGTTTTTT.

The V call is TRBV7-2, the J call TRBJ1-1; D uncertain. The CDR3 covers 14 residues. The V end lost 1 base, the J end lost 1 base, and 7 bases lay between the germline ends. Germline V gene data show CDR1 as SGHTA and CDR2 as FQGNSA. DNA for the CDR3: TGTGCCAGCAGCTTAGATATCCCGAACACTGAAGCTTTCTTT. Protein: CASSLDIPNTEAFF.

The rearrangement joins TRBV5-1 to TRBJ1-2; D gene ambiguous. Trimming took 1 base from V and 3 from J, leaving 10 bases between them. CDR1 and CDR2 from the germline V gene are SGHRS and YFSETQ. The length of the CDR3 is 14 residues. CDR3 region: CASSLYVGDYGYTF. For the CDR3, the DNA is TGCGCCAGCAGCTTGTACGTTGGGGACTATGGCTACACCTTC. The full variable domain, completed using reference TRBV5-1 and TRBJ1-2, is KAGVTQTPRYLIKTRGQQVTLSCSPISGHRSVSWYQQTPGQGLQFLFEYFSETQRNKGNFPGRFSGRQFSNSRSEMNVSTLELGDSALYLCASSLYVGDYGYTFGSGTRLTVV.

V gene TRBV7-8 combines with J gene TRBJ1-1, with a weak D call TRBD1 (6 bases). The V gene's germline CDR1 is SGHVS and CDR2 FQNEAQ. V lost 6 bases, J lost 2 bases, and 10 bases lay in between. The CDR3 is 13 residues long. CDR3 sequence: CASSQDSNTEAFF. CDR3 nucleotide sequence: TGTGCCAGCAGTCAGGACAGTAACACTGAAGCTTTCTTT. Full variable domain (rest looked up from reference TRBV7-8 and TRBJ1-1): GAGVSQSPRYKVAKRGQDVALRCDPISGHVSLFWYQQALGQGPEFLTYFQNEAQLDKSGLPSDRFFAERPEGSVSTLKIQRTQQEDSAVYLCASSQDSNTEAFFGQGTRLTVV.

The chain joins TRBV11-2 to TRBJ1-1; no definite D call. Trimming removed 5 bases at V and 5 bases at J, with 9 bases between. The CDR3 is made up of 12 amino acids. Germline-derived CDR1 and CDR2 are SGHAT and FQNNGV. CDR3 sequence: CASSHGPTEAFF. Here the CDR3 DNA reads TGTGCCAGCAGCCACGGGCCGACTGAAGCTTTCTTT.

The J gene is TRBJ2-7, the V gene TRBV5-1; D gene uncertain. V shed 0 bases and J shed 9 bases, with 13 bases lying between them. CDR1 and CDR2 from the germline V gene are SGHRS and YFSETQ. The CDR3 is 13 amino acids. The CDR3 protein is CASSLESTFRQYF. The CDR3 nucleotides are TGCGCCAGCAGCTTGGAATCCACCTTCCGGCAGTACTTC.

This chain joins TRBV5-1 and TRBJ2-7; no firm D call. V gave up 2 bases and J gave up 4 bases, with 13 bases separating them. CDR1 is SGHRS and CDR2 is YFSETQ in the germline V gene. The CDR3 spans 14 residues. This chain's CDR3 is CASSLSGGEYEQYF. The CDR3 DNA is TGCGCCAGCAGCTTATCGGGTGGAGAATACGAGCAGTACTTC. The whole variable domain, filled in from reference TRBV5-1 and TRBJ2-7, reads KAGVTQTPRYLIKTRGQQVTLSCSPISGHRSVSWYQQTPGQGLQFLFEYFSETQRNKGNFPGRFSGRQFSNSRSEMNVSTLELGDSALYLCASSLSGGEYEQYFGPGTRLTVT.

The chain links TRBV11-3 to TRBJ2-3, with 9 bases identical to TRBD1. The CDR3 sequence is 15 residues long. After removal of 5 bases from V and 7 bases from J, the junction contained 10 bases not matched to a gene. Per germline, CDR1 SGHNT and CDR2 YENEEA. The CDR3 here is CASSPGQGGFNTQYF. The CDR3 DNA reads as TGTGCCAGCAGCCCGGGACAGGGCGGTTTCAATACGCAGTATTTT.

This rearrangement joins TRBV6-1 to TRBJ1-6, with D unresolved. In germline, CDR1 is MNHNS, CDR2 SASEGT. Trimming shortened V by 7 bases and J by 0 bases, and 10 bases separated the two germline ends. This CDR3 is 15 amino acids long. CDR3 region: CASMSGSSYNSPLHF. The CDR3 DNA is TGTGCCAGCATGTCGGGAAGCTCCTATAATTCACCCCTCCACTTT.

The chain joins TRBV7-9 to TRBJ2-5; TRBD2 aligns across 8 bases. CDR3 length: 17 amino acids. The germline gives CDR1 SEHNR, CDR2 FQNEAQ (reference sequence). The V gene end was trimmed by 7 bases and the J gene end by 2 bases; junction bases not matched to a gene: 15. The DNA for the CDR3 is TGTGCCAGCACTCTAGTCCCCCAAGCGGGGGCTCAAGAGACCCAGTACTTC. Translated: CASTLVPQAGAQETQYF.

The V call is TRBV18, the J call TRBJ2-1; 10 nucleotides line up with TRBD1. This CDR3 comprises 15 residues. Germline values: CDR1 KGHSH, CDR2 LQKENI. Losses at the gene ends were 6 bases for V and 10 bases for J; bases not matched to a gene: 12. The CDR3 loop is CASSQGQGSFWEQFF. The CDR3, as DNA: TGTGCCAGCTCCCAGGGACAGGGGAGCTTCTGGGAGCAGTTCTTC.

This clone was picked up a small number of times. V usage is TRBV19 and J usage is TRBJ1-1; unclear D gene. Looked up from germline, CDR1 is LNHDA and CDR2 is SQIVND (reference sequence). Trimming removed 1 base from V and 7 bases from J, with 13 bases in between. The CDR3 is 14 residues long. The CDR3 region is CASSIGGVFVEAFF. The CDR3 bases are TGTGCCAGTAGTATAGGCGGCGTATTTGTTGAAGCTTTCTTT.

This clone has just a few counts. This rearrangement joins TRBV11-2 to TRBJ2-1, with TRBD2 matching over 12 bases. This CDR3 spans 16 amino acids. V lost 4 bases to trimming and J lost 7 bases; unmatched junction nucleotides: 8. Germline V gene lookup returns CDR1 SGHAT and CDR2 FQNNGV. The CDR3 coding sequence is TGTGCCAGCAGCTCAGTGGGACTAGCGGGCTTAAATGAGCAGTTCTTC. The encoded protein is CASSSVGLAGLNEQFF.

The rearrangement links TRBV11-2 to TRBJ1-2; the D gene is possibly TRBD1 (6 bases). With 5 bases removed from V and 4 bases from J, the gap between germline ends came to 14 bases. Per germline, CDR1 SGHAT and CDR2 FQNNGV. The CDR3 totals 14 residues. The CDR3 here is CASSTPTGPYGYTF. The CDR3 DNA reads as TGTGCCAGCAGCACCCCCACAGGGCCCTATGGCTACACCTTC.

This clone was counted a single time. This chain uses TRBV7-2 with TRBJ2-5, with 8 bases matching TRBD2. V dropped 5 bases and J dropped 4; count of bases not matched to a gene: 3. This CDR3 region has 13 residues. Per the germline V gene, CDR1 is SGHTA and CDR2 is FQGNSA. The CDR3 protein is CASSPGGLETQYF. For the CDR3, the DNA is TGTGCCAGCAGCCCGGGGGGGTTAGAGACCCAGTACTTC.

This chain connects TRBV29-1 to TRBJ2-6; D remains unclear. CDR1 is SQVTM and CDR2 is ANQGSEA in the germline V gene. This CDR3 comprises 14 residues. Trimming took 4 bases from V and 1 from J, leaving 8 bases between them. The CDR3, as DNA: TGCAGCGTTGTCGGTCTGTCTGGGGCCAACGTCCTGACTTTC. Amino acids: CSVVGLSGANVLTF. The variable domain in full, with the rest retrieved from reference TRBV29-1 and TRBJ2-6, is SAVISQKPSRDICQRGTSLTIQCQVDSQVTMMFWYRQQPGQSLTLIATANQGSEATYESGFVIDKFPISRPNLTFSTLTVSNMSPEDSSIYLCSVVGLSGANVLTFGAGSRLTVL.

V usage is TRBV19 and J usage is TRBJ1-1; a possible D gene is TRBD1 (5 bases). Germline CDR1 is LNHDA and CDR2 is SQIVND (reference sequence). Trimming stripped 1 base from V and 7 bases from J, with 10 bases between. There are 13 residues in the CDR3. The CDR3 DNA follows: TGTGCCAGTAGTATAGGAGGGGCAAGTGAAGCTTTCTTT. Protein product: CASSIGGASEAFF.

The rearrangement links TRBV5-1 to TRBJ2-1; D call uncertain. V lost 0 bases, J lost 6 bases, and 13 bases lay in between. CDR1 SGHRS and CDR2 YFSETQ come from the germline V gene. CDR3 length: 15 amino acids. In DNA, the CDR3 is TGCGCCAGCAGCTTGGGGGTACCTACCCTCAATGAGCAGTTCTTC. The encoded protein is CASSLGVPTLNEQFF.

The V gene is TRBV23-1, the J gene TRBJ1-2; D unresolved. TRBV23-1 is marked as an open reading frame, function uncertain. The CDR3 totals 17 residues. Trimming left V 1 base short and J 0 bases short, with 15 bases between. CDR3 sequence: CASSQLHGTITNYGYTF. The CDR3 bases are TGCGCCAGCAGTCAATTGCATGGAACGATTACTAACTATGGCTACACCTTC.

The chain employs TRBV4-1 and TRBJ2-6, with 11 bases fitting TRBD1. This CDR3 contains 18 residues. Germline V gene lookup returns CDR1 MGHRA and CDR2 YSYEKL. The J segment lost 0 bases and the V segment lost 1 base, leaving 2 bases of the junction unmatched. The chain's CDR3 is CASSQAGTGGSGANVLTF. Here the CDR3 DNA reads TGCGCCAGCAGCCAAGCCGGGACAGGGGGCTCTGGGGCCAACGTCCTGACTTTC.

The V and J genes are TRBV6-1 and TRBJ2-7, with D perhaps matching TRBD2 (5 bases). The CDR3 length is 15 residues. V was shortened by 7 bases and J by 3 bases, with 19 bases between the two germline ends. Germline V gene data show CDR1 as MNHNS and CDR2 as SASEGT. DNA of the CDR3: TGTGCCAGCACTCCGGAGGCGTCTTGGGGCTACGAGCAGTACTTC. Its protein is CASTPEASWGYEQYF.